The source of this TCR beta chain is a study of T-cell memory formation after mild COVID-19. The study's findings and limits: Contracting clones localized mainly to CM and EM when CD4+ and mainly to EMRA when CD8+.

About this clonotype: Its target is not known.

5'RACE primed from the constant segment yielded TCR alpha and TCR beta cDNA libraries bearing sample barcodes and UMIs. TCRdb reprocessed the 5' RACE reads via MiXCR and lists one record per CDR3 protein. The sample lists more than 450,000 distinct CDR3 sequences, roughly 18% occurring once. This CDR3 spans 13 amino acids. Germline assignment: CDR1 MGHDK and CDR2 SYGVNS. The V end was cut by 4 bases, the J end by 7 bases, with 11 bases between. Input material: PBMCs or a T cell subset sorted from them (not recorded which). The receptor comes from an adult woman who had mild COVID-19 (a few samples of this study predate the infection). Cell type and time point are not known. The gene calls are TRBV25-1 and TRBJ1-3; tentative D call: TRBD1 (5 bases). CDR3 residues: CASSAPGGNTIYF. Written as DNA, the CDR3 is TGTGCCAGCAGTGCCCCCGGGGGGAACACCATATATTTT.